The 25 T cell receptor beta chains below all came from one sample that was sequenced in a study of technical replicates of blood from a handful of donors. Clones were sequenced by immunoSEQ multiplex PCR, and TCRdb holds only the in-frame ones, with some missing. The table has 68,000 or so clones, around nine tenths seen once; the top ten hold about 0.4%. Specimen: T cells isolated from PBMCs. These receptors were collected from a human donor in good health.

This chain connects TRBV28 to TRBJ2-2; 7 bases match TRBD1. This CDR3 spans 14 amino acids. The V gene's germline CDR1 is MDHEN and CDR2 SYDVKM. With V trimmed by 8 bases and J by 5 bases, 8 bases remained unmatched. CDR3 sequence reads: CASGQGGGTGELFF. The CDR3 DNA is TGTGCCAGCGGCCAAGGGGGCGGTACCGGGGAGCTGTTTTTT.

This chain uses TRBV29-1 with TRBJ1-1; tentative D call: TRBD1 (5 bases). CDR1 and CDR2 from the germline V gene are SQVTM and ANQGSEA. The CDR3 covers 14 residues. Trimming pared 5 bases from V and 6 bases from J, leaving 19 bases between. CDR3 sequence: CSVQGWGGSAEAFF. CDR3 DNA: TGCAGCGTTCAAGGGTGGGGGGGTAGCGCTGAAGCTTTCTTT.

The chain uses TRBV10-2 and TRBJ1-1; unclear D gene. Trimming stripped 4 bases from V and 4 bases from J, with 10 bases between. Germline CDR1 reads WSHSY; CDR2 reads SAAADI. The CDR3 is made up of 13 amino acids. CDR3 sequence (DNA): TGCGCCAGCAGTGGTTGGGAGCGCACTGAAGCTTTCTTT. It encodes CASSGWERTEAFF.

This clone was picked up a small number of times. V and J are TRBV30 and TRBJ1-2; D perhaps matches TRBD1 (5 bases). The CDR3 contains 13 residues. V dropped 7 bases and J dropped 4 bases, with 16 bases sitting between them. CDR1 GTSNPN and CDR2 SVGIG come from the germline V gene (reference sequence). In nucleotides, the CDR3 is TGTGCCTCAACCTCTCGGGGGGGCTATGGCTACACCTTC. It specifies CASTSRGGYGYTF. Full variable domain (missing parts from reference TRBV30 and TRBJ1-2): SQTIHQWPATLVQPVGSPLSLECTVEGTSNPNLYWYRQAAGRGLQLLFYSVGIGQISSEVPQNLSASRPQDRQFILSSKKLLLSDSGFYLCASTSRGGYGYTFGSGTRLTVV.

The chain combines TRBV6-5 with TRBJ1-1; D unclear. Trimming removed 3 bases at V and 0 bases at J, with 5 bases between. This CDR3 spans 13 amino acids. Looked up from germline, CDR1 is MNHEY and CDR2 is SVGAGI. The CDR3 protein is CASSYQMNTEAFF. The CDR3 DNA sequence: TGTGCCAGCAGTTATCAGATGAACACTGAAGCTTTCTTT.

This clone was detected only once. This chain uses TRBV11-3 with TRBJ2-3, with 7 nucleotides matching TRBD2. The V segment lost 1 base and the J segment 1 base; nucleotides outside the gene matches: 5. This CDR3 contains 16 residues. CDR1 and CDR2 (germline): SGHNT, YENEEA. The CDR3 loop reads CASSLARGLRTDTQYF. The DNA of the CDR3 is TGTGCCAGCAGCTTAGCTAGGGGACTACGCACAGATACGCAGTATTTT.

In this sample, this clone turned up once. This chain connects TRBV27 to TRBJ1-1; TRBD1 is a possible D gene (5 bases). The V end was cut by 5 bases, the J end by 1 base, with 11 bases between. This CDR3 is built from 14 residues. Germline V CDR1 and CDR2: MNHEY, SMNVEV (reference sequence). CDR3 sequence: CASSRGETNTEAFF. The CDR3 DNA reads TGTGCCAGCAGTAGGGGCGAAACGAACACTGAAGCTTTCTTT.

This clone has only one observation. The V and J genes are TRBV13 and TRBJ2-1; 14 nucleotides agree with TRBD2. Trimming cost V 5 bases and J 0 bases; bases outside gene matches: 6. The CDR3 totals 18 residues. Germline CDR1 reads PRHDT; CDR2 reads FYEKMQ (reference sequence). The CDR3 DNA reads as TGTGCCAGCAGCGCGGGACTAGCGGGAGAGAGCTCCTACAATGAGCAGTTCTTC. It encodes CASSAGLAGESSYNEQFF.

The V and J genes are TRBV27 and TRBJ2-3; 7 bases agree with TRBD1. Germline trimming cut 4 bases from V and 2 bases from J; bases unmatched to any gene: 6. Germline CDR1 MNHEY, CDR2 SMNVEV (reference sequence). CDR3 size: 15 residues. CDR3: CASSSSQGLTDTQYF. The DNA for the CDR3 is TGTGCCAGCAGTTCGTCACAGGGGCTCACAGATACGCAGTATTTT.

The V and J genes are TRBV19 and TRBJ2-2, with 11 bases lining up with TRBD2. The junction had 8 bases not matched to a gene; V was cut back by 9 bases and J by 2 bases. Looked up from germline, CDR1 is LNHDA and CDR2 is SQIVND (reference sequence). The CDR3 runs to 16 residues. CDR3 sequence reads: CASTSGSLFNTGELFF. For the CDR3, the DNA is TGTGCCAGCACTAGCGGGAGTCTCTTTAACACCGGGGAGCTGTTTTTT.

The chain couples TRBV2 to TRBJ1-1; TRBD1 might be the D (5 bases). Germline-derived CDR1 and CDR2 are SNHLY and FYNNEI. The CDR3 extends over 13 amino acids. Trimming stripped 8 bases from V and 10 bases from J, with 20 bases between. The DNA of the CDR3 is TGTGCCAGCGACCTGGGGCGCACAGAAGGAGCTTTCTTT. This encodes CASDLGRTEGAFF.

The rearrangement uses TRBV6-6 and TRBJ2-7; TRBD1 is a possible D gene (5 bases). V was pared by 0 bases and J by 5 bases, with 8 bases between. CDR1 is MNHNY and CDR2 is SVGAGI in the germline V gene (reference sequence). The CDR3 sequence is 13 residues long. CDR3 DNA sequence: TGTGCCAGCAGTTACTCGGACAAAGACGAGCAGTACTTC. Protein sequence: CASSYSDKDEQYF.

The CDR3 loop reads CASSSPEGFFQPQHF. CDR3 nucleotide sequence: TGTGCCAGCAGTTCGCCGGAGGGATTCTTTCAGCCCCAGCATTTT. V is TRBV6-1 and J is TRBJ1-5; D not certain. The CDR3 totals 15 residues. V gave up 5 bases and J gave up 6 bases, with 17 bases separating them. Germline V lookup: CDR1 MNHNS, CDR2 SASEGT.

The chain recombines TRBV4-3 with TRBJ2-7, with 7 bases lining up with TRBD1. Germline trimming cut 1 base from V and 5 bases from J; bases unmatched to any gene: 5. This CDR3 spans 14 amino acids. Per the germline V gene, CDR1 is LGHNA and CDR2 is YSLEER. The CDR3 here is CASSQGGGLDEQYF. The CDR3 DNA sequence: TGCGCCAGCAGCCAAGGAGGGGGCCTAGACGAGCAGTACTTC.

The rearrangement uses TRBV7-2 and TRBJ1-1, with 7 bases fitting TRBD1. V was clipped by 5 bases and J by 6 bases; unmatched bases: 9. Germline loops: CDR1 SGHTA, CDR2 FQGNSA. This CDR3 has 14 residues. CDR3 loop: CASSPQTGPSEAFF. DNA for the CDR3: TGTGCCAGCAGCCCCCAGACAGGGCCTTCTGAAGCTTTCTTT. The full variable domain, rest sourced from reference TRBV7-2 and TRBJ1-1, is GAGVSQSPSNKVTEKGKDVELRCDPISGHTALYWYRQSLGQGLEFLIYFQGNSAPDKSGLPSDRFSAERTGGSVSTLTIQRTQQEDSAVYLCASSPQTGPSEAFFGQGTRLTVV.

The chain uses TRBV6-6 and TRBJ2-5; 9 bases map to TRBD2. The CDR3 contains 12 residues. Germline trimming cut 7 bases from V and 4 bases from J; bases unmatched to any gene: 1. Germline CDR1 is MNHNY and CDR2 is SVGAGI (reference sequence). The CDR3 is CASKAGGETQYF. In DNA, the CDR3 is TGTGCCAGCAAAGCGGGAGGAGAGACCCAGTACTTC.

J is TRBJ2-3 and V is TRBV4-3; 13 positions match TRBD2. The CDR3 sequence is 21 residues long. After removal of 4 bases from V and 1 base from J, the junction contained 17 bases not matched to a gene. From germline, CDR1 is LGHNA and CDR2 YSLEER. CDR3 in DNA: TGCGCCAGCAGCCTACACCTTACTAGCGGGAGGGCCGGGGGGGGCACAGATACGCAGTATTTT. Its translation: CASSLHLTSGRAGGGTDTQYF.

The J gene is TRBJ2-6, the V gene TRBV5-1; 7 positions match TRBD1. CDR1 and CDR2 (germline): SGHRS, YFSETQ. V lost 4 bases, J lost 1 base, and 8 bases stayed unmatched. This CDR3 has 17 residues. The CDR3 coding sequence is TGCGCCAGCAGCCGGGGACAGCTGGGTTCTGGGGCCAACGTCCTGACTTTC. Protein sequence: CASSRGQLGSGANVLTF.

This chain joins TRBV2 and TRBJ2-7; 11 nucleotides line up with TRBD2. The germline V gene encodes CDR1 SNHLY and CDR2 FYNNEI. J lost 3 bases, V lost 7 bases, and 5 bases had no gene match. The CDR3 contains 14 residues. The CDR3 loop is CASKLTSGIYEQYF. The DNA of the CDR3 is TGTGCCAGCAAGTTGACTAGCGGGATCTACGAGCAGTACTTC.

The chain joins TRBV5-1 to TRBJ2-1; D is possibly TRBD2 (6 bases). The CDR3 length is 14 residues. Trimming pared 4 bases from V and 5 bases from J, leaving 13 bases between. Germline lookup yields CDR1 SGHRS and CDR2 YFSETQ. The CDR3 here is CASSRRELDNEQFF. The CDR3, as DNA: TGCGCCAGCAGCAGGAGGGAGTTAGACAATGAGCAGTTCTTC.

CDR3 sequence (DNA): TGTGCCAGCAGTTACAACCGCGGGGCACATAACTATGGCTACACCTTC. Residues: CASSYNRGAHNYGYTF. The rearrangement links TRBV6-5 to TRBJ1-2, with D tentatively TRBD1 (5 bases). Germline V gene lookup returns CDR1 MNHEY and CDR2 SVGAGI. V was pared by 2 bases and J by 1 base, with 14 bases between. The CDR3 has 16 amino acids.

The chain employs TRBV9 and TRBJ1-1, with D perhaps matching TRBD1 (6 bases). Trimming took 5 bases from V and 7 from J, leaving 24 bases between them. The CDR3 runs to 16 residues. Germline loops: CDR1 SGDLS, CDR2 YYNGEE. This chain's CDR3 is CASRAGGGQLWGEAFF. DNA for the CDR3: TGTGCCAGCAGGGCCGGCGGGGGCCAACTATGGGGTGAAGCTTTCTTT.

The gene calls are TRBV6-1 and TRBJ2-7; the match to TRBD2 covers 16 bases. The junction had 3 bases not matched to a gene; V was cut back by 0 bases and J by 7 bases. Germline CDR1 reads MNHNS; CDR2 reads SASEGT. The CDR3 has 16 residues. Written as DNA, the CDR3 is TGTGCCAGCAGTGAAGCATGGGGACTAGCGGGAGGGGAGCAGTACTTC. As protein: CASSEAWGLAGGEQYF.

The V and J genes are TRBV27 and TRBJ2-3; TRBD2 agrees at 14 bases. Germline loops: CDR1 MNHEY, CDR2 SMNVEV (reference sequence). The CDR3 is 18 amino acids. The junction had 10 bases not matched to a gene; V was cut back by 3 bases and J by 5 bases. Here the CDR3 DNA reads TGTGCCAGCAGTTTCCGGGGACTAGCGGGAGCAGGGGAAGATACGCAGTATTTT. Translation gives CASSFRGLAGAGEDTQYF.

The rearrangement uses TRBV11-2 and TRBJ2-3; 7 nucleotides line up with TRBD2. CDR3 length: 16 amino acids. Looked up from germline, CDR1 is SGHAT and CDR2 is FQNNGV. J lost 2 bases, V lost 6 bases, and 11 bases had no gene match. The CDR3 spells CASSYGTTRSTDTQYF. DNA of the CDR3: TGTGCCAGCAGTTATGGGACTACCAGGTCCACAGATACGCAGTATTTT.